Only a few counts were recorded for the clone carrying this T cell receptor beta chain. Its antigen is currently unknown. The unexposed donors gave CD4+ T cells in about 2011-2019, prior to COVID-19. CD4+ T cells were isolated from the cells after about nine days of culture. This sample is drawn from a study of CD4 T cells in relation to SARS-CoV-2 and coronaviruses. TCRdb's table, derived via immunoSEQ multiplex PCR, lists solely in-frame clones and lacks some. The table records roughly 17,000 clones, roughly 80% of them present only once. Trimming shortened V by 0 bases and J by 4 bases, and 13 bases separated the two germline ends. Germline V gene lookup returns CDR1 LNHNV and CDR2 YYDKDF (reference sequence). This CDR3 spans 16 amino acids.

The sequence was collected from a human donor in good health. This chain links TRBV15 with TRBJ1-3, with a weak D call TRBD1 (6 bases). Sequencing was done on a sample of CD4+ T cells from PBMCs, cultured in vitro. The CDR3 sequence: CATSRDVGGWGNTIYF. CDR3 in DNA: TGTGCCACCAGCAGAGATGTAGGGGGGTGGGGAAACACCATATATTTT.